This T cell receptor beta chain derives from a study of CD8 T cells in Susac syndrome. Study outcomes and limitations: The study acknowledged a relatively small number of individuals in its TCR sequencing and HLA analysis.

Reverse transcription of roughly 0.5 to 1 ug RNA was performed with random hexamers. immunoSEQ multiplex PCR amplified TCR beta CDR3 across 54 Vbeta, 13 Jbeta. TCRdb recomputed calls from the immunoSEQ multiplex PCR reads with MiXCR, one row per CDR3 protein. Of about 200,000 distinct CDR3 sequences detected, over 85% appear once; the ten largest clones hold 0.08% to 0.11%. Healthy donors served as the controls. They were matched for age and sex. Negative magnetic isolation gave CD8+ and CD4+ cells; FACS enriched CD8+ TEMRA. Details on this clonotype: Its antigen is unidentified.

Sequencing was carried out using CD4+ T cells from PBMCs. The TCR comes from a human donor in good health.

The CDR3 region is CSARDIRLRTGGYTF. CDR3 DNA: TGCAGTGCTAGAGATATTAGATTAAGGACGGGAGGCTACACCTTC. This chain connects TRBV20-1 to TRBJ1-2; D remains unclear. The CDR3 runs to 15 residues. V was shortened by 0 bases and J by 8 bases, with 19 bases between the two germline ends. Germline loops: CDR1 DFQATT, CDR2 SNEGSKA (reference sequence).